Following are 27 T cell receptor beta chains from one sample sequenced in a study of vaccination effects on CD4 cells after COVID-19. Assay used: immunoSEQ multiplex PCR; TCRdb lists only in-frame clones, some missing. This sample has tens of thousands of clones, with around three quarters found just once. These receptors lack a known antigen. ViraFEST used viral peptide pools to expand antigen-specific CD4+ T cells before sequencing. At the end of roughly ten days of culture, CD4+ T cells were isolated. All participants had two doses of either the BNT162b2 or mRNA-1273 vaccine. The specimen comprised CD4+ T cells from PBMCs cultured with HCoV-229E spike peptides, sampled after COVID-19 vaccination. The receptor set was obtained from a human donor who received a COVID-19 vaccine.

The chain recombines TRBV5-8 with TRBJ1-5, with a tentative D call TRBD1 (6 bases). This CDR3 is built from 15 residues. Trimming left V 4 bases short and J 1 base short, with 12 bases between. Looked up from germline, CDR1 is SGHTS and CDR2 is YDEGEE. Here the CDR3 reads CASSLGQMSNQPQHF. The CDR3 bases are TGTGCCAGCAGCCTCGGACAGATGAGCAATCAGCCCCAGCATTTT.

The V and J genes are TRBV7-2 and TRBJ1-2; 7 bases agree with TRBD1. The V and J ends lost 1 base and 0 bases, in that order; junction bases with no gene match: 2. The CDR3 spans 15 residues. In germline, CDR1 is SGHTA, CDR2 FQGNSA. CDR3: CASSLVQGANYGYTF. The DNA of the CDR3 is TGTGCCAGCAGCTTAGTTCAGGGGGCTAACTATGGCTACACCTTC. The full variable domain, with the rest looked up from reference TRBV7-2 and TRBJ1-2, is GAGVSQSPSNKVTEKGKDVELRCDPISGHTALYWYRQSLGQGLEFLIYFQGNSAPDKSGLPSDRFSAERTGGSVSTLTIQRTQQEDSAVYLCASSLVQGANYGYTFGSGTRLTVV.

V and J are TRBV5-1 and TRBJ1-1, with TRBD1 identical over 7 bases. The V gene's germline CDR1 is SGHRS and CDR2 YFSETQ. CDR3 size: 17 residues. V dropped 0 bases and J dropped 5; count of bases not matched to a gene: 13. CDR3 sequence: CASSLALRNRGRTEAFF. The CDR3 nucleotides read TGCGCCAGCAGCTTGGCCCTTCGAAACAGGGGAAGGACTGAAGCTTTCTTT.

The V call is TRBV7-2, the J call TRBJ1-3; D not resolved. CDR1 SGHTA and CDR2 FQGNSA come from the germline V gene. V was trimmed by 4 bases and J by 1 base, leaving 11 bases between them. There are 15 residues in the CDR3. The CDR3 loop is CASSSPGRSGNTIYF. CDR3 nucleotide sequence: TGTGCCAGCAGCTCCCCGGGTCGTTCTGGAAACACCATATATTTT.

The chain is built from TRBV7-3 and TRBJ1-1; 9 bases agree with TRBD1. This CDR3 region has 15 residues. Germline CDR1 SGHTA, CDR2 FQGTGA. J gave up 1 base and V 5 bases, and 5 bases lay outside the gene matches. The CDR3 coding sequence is TGTGCCAGCAGCCTCCAGACAGGGGGGAACACTGAAGCTTTCTTT. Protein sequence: CASSLQTGGNTEAFF. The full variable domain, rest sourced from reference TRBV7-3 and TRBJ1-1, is GAGVSQTPSNKVTEKGKYVELRCDPISGHTALYWYRQSLGQGPEFLIYFQGTGAADDSGLPNDRFFAVRPEGSVSTLKIQRTERGDSAVYLCASSLQTGGNTEAFFGQGTRLTVV.

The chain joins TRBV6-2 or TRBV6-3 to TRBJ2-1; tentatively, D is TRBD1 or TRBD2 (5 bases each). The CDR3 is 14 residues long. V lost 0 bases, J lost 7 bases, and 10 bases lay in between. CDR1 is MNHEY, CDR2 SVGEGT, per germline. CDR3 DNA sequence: TGTGCCAGCAGTTACTCCCATGGGGGAAATGAGCAGTTCTTC. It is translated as CASSYSHGGNEQFF.

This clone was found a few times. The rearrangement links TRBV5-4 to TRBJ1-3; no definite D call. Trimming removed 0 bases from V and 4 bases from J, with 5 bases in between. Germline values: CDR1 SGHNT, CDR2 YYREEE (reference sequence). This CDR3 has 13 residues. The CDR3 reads CASSLGQGNTIYF. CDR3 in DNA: TGTGCCAGCAGCTTGGGGCAGGGAAACACCATATATTTT. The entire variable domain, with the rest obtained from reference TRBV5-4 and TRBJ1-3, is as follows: ETGVTQSPTHLIKTRGQQVTLRCSSQSGHNTVSWYQQALGQGPQFIFQYYREEENGRGNFPPRFSGLQFPNYSSELNVNALELDDSALYLCASSLGQGNTIYFGEGSWLTVV.

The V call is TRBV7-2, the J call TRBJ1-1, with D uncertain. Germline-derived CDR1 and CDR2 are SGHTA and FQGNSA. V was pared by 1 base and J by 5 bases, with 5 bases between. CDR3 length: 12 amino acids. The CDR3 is CASSLGRTEAFF. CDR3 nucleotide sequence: TGTGCCAGCAGCTTAGGGAGAACTGAAGCTTTCTTT.

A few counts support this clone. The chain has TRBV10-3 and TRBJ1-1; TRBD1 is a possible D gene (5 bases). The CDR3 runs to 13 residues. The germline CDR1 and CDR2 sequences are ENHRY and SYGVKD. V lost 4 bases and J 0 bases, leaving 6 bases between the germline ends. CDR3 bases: TGTGCCATCAGTGCCAGGGTGAACACTGAAGCTTTCTTT. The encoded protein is CAISARVNTEAFF.

CDR3 in DNA: TGTGCCAGCAGCCTGCCCTCACCGAGCTCTGGAAACACCATATATTTT. This gives the protein CASSLPSPSSGNTIYF. The J gene is TRBJ1-3, the V gene TRBV3-1 (or the pseudogene TRBV3-2); D uncertain. Trimming took off 4 bases at V and 0 bases at J, with 13 bases between the two ends. This CDR3 comprises 16 residues. The germline CDR1 and CDR2 sequences are LGHDT and YNNKEL (reference sequence).

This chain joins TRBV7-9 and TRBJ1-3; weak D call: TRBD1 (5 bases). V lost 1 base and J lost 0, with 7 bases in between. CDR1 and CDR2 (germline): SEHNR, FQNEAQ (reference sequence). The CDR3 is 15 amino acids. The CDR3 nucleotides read TGTGCCAGCAGCTTAGGGGACCTCTCTGGAAACACCATATATTTT. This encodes CASSLGDLSGNTIYF.

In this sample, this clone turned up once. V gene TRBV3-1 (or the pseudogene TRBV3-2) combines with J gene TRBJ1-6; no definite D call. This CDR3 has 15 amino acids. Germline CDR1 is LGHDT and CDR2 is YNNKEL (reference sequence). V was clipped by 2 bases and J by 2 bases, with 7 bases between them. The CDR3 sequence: CASSQNGPYNSPLHF. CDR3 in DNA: TGTGCCAGCAGCCAAAACGGACCCTATAATTCACCCCTCCACTTT.

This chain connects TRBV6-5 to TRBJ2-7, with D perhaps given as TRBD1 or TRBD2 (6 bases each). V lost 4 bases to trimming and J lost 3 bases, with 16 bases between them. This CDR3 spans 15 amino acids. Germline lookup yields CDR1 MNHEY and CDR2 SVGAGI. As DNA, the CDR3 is TGTGCCAGCAGTTCAACGGGGGCGGGCCGCTACGAGCAGTACGTC. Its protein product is CASSSTGAGRYEQYV.

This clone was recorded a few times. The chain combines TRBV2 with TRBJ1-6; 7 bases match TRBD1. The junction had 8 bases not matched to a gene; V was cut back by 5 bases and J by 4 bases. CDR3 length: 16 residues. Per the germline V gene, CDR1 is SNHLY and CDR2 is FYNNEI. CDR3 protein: CASSSGQVGYNSPLHF. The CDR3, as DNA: TGTGCCAGCAGTTCCGGACAGGTGGGGTATAATTCACCCCTCCACTTT.

Written as DNA, the CDR3 is TGTGCCAGTAGTATGGGGGACAGGGGTTATCCTATCCTCCACTTT. Translating it yields CASSMGDRGYPILHF. This chain uses TRBV19 with TRBJ1-6, with 10 positions matching TRBD1. The V segment lost 3 bases and the J segment 15 bases; nucleotides outside the gene matches: 11. The germline V gene encodes CDR1 LNHDA and CDR2 SQIVND (reference sequence). CDR3 length equals 15 residues.

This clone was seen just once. CDR3 DNA: TGTGCCTGGGACTCCAAAGGGACCGGGGCCAACGTCCTGACTTTC. It codes for CAWDSKGTGANVLTF. The chain combines TRBV30 with TRBJ2-6; tentatively, D is TRBD1 or TRBD2 (5 bases each). In germline, CDR1 is GTSNPN, CDR2 SVGIG (reference sequence). The CDR3 is made up of 15 amino acids. V lost 5 bases and J 4 bases, leaving 15 bases between the germline ends.

The CDR3 protein is CASSLATLANSYGYTF. The CDR3 DNA follows: TGTGCCAGCAGCCTAGCTACATTGGCCAATAGCTATGGCTACACCTTC. This chain joins TRBV4-2 and TRBJ1-2; D gene uncertain. Germline CDR1 LGHNA, CDR2 YNFKEQ. This CDR3 region has 16 residues. Trimming removed 4 bases at V and 4 bases at J, with 19 bases between.

The CDR3 loop reads CSVEIWGRTFF. CDR3 DNA sequence: TGCAGCGTTGAAATCTGGGGTAGGACTTTCTTT. The chain links TRBV29-1 to TRBJ1-1, with D hard to call. The germline V and J ends were trimmed by 2 bases and 12 bases, with 13 bases remaining between them. Germline V gene data show CDR1 as SQVTM and CDR2 as ANQGSEA. The CDR3 covers 11 residues.

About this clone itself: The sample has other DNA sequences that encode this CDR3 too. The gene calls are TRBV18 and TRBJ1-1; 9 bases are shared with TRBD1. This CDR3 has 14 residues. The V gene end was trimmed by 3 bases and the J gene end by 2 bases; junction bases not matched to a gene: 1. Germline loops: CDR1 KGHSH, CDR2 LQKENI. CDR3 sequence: CASSPGQGNTEAFF. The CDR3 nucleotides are TGTGCCAGCTCACCGGGACAGGGAAACACTGAAGCTTTCTTT.

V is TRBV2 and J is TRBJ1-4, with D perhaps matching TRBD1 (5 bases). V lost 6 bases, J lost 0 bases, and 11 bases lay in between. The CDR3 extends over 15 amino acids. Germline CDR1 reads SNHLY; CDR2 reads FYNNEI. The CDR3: CASRQETATNEKLFF. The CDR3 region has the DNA TGTGCCAGCAGACAGGAGACAGCAACTAATGAAAAACTGTTTTTT.

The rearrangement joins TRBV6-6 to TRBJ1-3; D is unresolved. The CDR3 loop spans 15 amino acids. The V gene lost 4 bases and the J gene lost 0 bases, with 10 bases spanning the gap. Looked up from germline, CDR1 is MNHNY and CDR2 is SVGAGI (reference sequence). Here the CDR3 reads CASSLRGSSGNTIYF. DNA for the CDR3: TGTGCCAGCAGTTTGCGGGGAAGCTCTGGAAACACCATATATTTT.

This chain's CDR3 is CASSVRTGTQPQHF. CDR3 nucleotides: TGTGCCAGCAGCGTAAGGACAGGGACTCAGCCCCAGCATTTT. The chain has TRBV7-2 and TRBJ1-5, with 8 bases aligning to TRBD1. The CDR3 is 14 residues long. Germline V lookup: CDR1 SGHTA, CDR2 FQGNSA. Trimming cost V 5 bases and J 6 bases; bases outside gene matches: 6.

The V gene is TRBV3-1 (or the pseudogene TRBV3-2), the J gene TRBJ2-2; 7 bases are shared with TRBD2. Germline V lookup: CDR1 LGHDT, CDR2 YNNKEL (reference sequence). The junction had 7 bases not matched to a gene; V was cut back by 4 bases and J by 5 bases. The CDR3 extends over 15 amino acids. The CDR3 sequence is CASSPTSGVTGELFF. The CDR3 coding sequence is TGTGCCAGCAGCCCAACCAGCGGGGTTACCGGGGAGCTGTTTTTT.

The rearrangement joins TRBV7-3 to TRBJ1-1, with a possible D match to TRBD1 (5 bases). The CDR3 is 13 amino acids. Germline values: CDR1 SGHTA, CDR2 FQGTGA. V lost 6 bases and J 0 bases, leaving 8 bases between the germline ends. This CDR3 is CASSLQVNTEAFF. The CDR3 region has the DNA TGTGCCAGCAGTCTACAGGTGAACACTGAAGCTTTCTTT.

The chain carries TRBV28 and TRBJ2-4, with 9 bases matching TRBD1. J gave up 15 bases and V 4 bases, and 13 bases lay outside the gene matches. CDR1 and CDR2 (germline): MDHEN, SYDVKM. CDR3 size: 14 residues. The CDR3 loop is CASSSIRGQGLLYF. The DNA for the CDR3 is TGTGCCAGCAGTTCCATAAGAGGACAGGGGTTGCTGTACTTC.

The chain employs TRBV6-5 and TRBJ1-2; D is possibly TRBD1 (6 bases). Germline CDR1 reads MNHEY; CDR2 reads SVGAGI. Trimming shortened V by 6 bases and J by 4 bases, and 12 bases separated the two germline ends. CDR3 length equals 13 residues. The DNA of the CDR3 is TGTGCCAGCAGCATGGGACAAGTCTATGGCTACACCTTC. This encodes CASSMGQVYGYTF.

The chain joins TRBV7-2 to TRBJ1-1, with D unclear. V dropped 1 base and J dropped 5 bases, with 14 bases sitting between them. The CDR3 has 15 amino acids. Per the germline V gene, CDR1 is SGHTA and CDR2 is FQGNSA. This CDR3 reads CASSLVGREWTEAFF. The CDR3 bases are TGTGCCAGCAGCTTAGTCGGGAGGGAATGGACTGAAGCTTTCTTT.